Below, 29 T cell receptor beta chains from the same sample are listed, as sequenced in a study of blood T cell repertoires in COVID-19. Clones were sequenced by immunoSEQ multiplex PCR, and TCRdb holds only the in-frame ones, with some missing. Here the sample spans approximately 100,000 clones, 65% to 75% being singletons. Sequencing was done on a sample of peripheral blood. These receptors were collected from a human donor with acute or convalescent COVID-19. The donor label of this sample is uncertain.

This clone occurred a few times. This rearrangement joins TRBV7-9 to TRBJ2-7, with D tentatively TRBD2 (5 bases). The CDR3 totals 16 residues. The V end lost 0 bases, the J end lost 2 bases, and 14 bases lay between the germline ends. Germline lookup yields CDR1 SEHNR and CDR2 FQNEAQ (reference sequence). The chain's CDR3 is CASSLARRGFAYEQYF. The CDR3 DNA sequence: TGTGCCAGCAGCTTAGCGCGAAGAGGGTTCGCCTACGAGCAGTACTTC. The whole variable domain, remainder taken from reference TRBV7-9 and TRBJ2-7, is DTGVSQNPRHKITKRGQNVTFRCDPISEHNRLYWYRQTLGQGPEFLTYFQNEAQLEKSRLLSDRFSAERPKGSFSTLEIQRTEQGDSAMYLCASSLARRGFAYEQYFGPGTRLTVT.

The V gene is TRBV5-4, the J gene TRBJ2-6; D gene uncertain. Germline loops: CDR1 SGHNT, CDR2 YYREEE (reference sequence). There are 17 residues in the CDR3. The ends were cut back, 0 bases at V and 0 bases at J, with 10 bases in the middle. The CDR3 loop is CASSLAFGYSGANVLTF. CDR3 nucleotides: TGTGCCAGCAGCTTGGCCTTCGGGTACTCTGGGGCCAACGTCCTGACTTTC.

This clone was detected a few times. The genes are TRBV30 and TRBJ2-7; TRBD1 is a possible D gene (5 bases). V lost 0 bases, J lost 4 bases, and 10 bases lay in between. CDR1 and CDR2 (germline): GTSNPN, SVGIG (reference sequence). There are 13 residues in the CDR3. CDR3 bases: TGTGCCTGGAGTGTGGGCAGACAGTACGAGCAGTACGTC. Protein sequence: CAWSVGRQYEQYV.

This clone has only one observation. DNA for the CDR3: TGTGCCAGTAGTATCCAGGGACAACCTCAGCCTAATACGCAGTATTTT. It translates to CASSIQGQPQPNTQYF. The chain combines TRBV19 with TRBJ2-3; possible D gene TRBD1, 6 bases. Germline assignment: CDR1 LNHDA and CDR2 SQIVND (reference sequence). Trimming pared 3 bases from V and 7 bases from J, leaving 20 bases between. This CDR3 comprises 16 residues.

The rearrangement joins TRBV4-2 to TRBJ1-4; D possibly corresponds to TRBD1 (5 bases). Germline V gene data show CDR1 as LGHNA and CDR2 as YNFKEQ. V lost 4 bases and J 8 bases, leaving 23 bases between the germline ends. There are 17 residues in the CDR3. The CDR3 loop reads CASSLTDSSLRREKLFF. In DNA form, the CDR3 reads TGTGCCAGCAGCCTGACAGATTCTTCTCTCCGGCGAGAAAAACTGTTTTTT.

The rearrangement uses TRBV19 and TRBJ2-1; D might be TRBD1 (6 bases). V lost 7 bases and J lost 5, with 12 bases in between. In germline, CDR1 is LNHDA, CDR2 SQIVND (reference sequence). The CDR3 has 13 residues. The CDR3 sequence is CASKDRFNNEQFF. The CDR3 bases are TGTGCCAGTAAGGACAGATTCAACAATGAGCAGTTCTTC.

J is TRBJ1-5 and V is TRBV5-6, with TRBD1 as a possible D gene (5 bases). CDR1 SGHDT and CDR2 YYEEEE come from the germline V gene. Trimming cost V 2 bases and J 1 base, with 10 bases left between them. The CDR3 consists of 15 residues. The CDR3 sequence is CASSFRTYSNQPQHF. The CDR3 DNA is TGTGCCAGCAGCTTTAGGACATACAGCAATCAGCCCCAGCATTTT.

The rearrangement links TRBV10-3 to TRBJ2-5; D is perhaps TRBD2 (7 bases). Per the germline V gene, CDR1 is ENHRY and CDR2 is SYGVKD. This CDR3 is built from 15 residues. Trimming stripped 5 bases from V and 4 bases from J, with 17 bases between. The CDR3 reads CAISPEGGPSETQYF. The DNA of the CDR3 is TGTGCCATCAGTCCTGAGGGGGGGCCGTCAGAGACCCAGTACTTC.

This clone appeared once. The V call is TRBV18, the J call TRBJ2-7; possible D gene TRBD2, 6 bases. CDR1 is KGHSH and CDR2 is LQKENI in the germline V gene. CDR3 size: 16 residues. Trimming took 3 bases from V and 2 from J, leaving 17 bases between them. In DNA, the CDR3 is TGTGCCAGCTCACCTGAGGCAGCGGGTAGGACCTACGAGCAGTACGTC. It codes for CASSPEAAGRTYEQYV.

This chain links TRBV7-2 with TRBJ2-7; TRBD1 matches 7 bases. The CDR3 covers 18 residues. The ends lost 4 bases at V and 2 bases at J; junction bases unmatched: 17. Germline CDR1 reads SGHTA; CDR2 reads FQGNSA. This chain's CDR3 is CASSSRATTGPFTYEQYF. The CDR3 DNA reads TGTGCCAGCAGCTCAAGGGCGACGACAGGGCCCTTTACCTACGAGCAGTACTTC.

The chain combines TRBV29-1 with TRBJ2-6; 9 bases agree with TRBD2. Germline V CDR1 and CDR2: SQVTM, ANQGSEA. This CDR3 region has 16 residues. V was pared by 4 bases and J by 0 bases, with 4 bases of the junction left unmatched. The chain's CDR3 is CSVGSGGRSGANVLTF. In DNA, the CDR3 is TGCAGCGTTGGTAGCGGGGGACGCTCTGGGGCCAACGTCCTGACTTTC. Full variable domain (rest looked up from reference TRBV29-1 and TRBJ2-6): SAVISQKPSRDICQRGTSLTIQCQVDSQVTMMFWYRQQPGQSLTLIATANQGSEATYESGFVIDKFPISRPNLTFSTLTVSNMSPEDSSIYLCSVGSGGRSGANVLTFGAGSRLTVL.

This clone appeared a few times. The chain couples TRBV6-5 to TRBJ1-3; TRBD1 might be the D (5 bases). V was shortened by 8 bases and J by 0 bases, with 8 bases between the two germline ends. CDR3 length: 13 residues. CDR1 MNHEY and CDR2 SVGAGI come from the germline V gene. For the CDR3, the DNA is TGTGCCAGCGGACACTACTCTGGAAACACCATATATTTT. Encoded protein: CASGHYSGNTIYF.

The chain recombines TRBV12-3 or TRBV12-4 with TRBJ2-1; no clear D. V lost 5 bases and J 7 bases, leaving 9 bases between the germline ends. CDR3 length: 12 amino acids. The DNA of the CDR3 is TGTGCCAGCAGTCAGACGGAGAATGAGCAGTTCTTC. This codes for CASSQTENEQFF.

The chain couples TRBV9 to TRBJ1-2; D might be TRBD1 (6 bases). The CDR3 is 17 residues long. Germline assignment: CDR1 SGDLS and CDR2 YYNGEE. V gave up 3 bases and J gave up 4 bases, with 22 bases separating them. The CDR3 coding sequence is TGTGCCAGCAGCGACGACCGGGACAACCCGGCGGGCTATGGCTACACCTTC. Translating gives CASSDDRDNPAGYGYTF.

J is TRBJ1-1 and V is TRBV18; D may be TRBD1 (5 bases). From germline, CDR1 is KGHSH and CDR2 LQKENI. Trimming stripped 3 bases from V and 12 bases from J, with 14 bases between. The CDR3 has 12 residues. The CDR3: CASSPTGTVSFF. For the CDR3, the DNA is TGTGCCAGCTCACCGACGGGGACTGTTTCTTTCTTT.

The chain links TRBV5-1 to TRBJ1-2, with 10 bases fitting TRBD1. Germline V lookup: CDR1 SGHRS, CDR2 YFSETQ. The CDR3 consists of 14 residues. The ends lost 5 bases at V and 4 bases at J; junction bases unmatched: 5. The CDR3 here is CASSPTGGAYGYTF. CDR3 DNA: TGCGCCAGCAGTCCGACAGGGGGCGCCTATGGCTACACCTTC.

This clone has a handful of counts. The chain is built from TRBV3-1 (or the pseudogene TRBV3-2) and TRBJ1-2; a weak D match, TRBD1 (6 bases). CDR3 size: 14 residues. V lost 0 bases, J lost 8 bases, and 13 bases lay in between. The germline V gene has CDR1 LGHDT and CDR2 YNNKEL (reference sequence). CDR3 coding DNA: TGTGCCAGCAGCCAAGATACAGCCCAGGGGGGCTACACCTTC. It translates to CASSQDTAQGGYTF.

The genes are TRBV9 and TRBJ1-2, with D possibly being TRBD1 (5 bases). Germline CDR1 and CDR2: SGDLS and YYNGEE. Trimming left V 0 bases short and J 8 bases short, with 17 bases between. The CDR3 sequence is 15 residues long. The CDR3 loop reads CASSVGPRPGSGYTF. Written as DNA, the CDR3 is TGTGCCAGCAGCGTAGGGCCCCGTCCAGGGTCGGGCTACACCTTC.

The J gene is TRBJ2-3, the V gene TRBV7-9; 8 nucleotides align to TRBD2. From germline, CDR1 is SEHNR and CDR2 FQNEAQ (reference sequence). This CDR3 spans 17 amino acids. Trimming removed 4 bases from V and 1 base from J; junction bases left unmatched: 10. The CDR3 nucleotides read TGTGCCAGCAGCTCAAGAAACTTAGCGGGGCGCACAGATACGCAGTATTTT. It translates to CASSSRNLAGRTDTQYF.

CDR3 bases: TGCGCCAGCACCCTCGGGCCAGGGGCGTTTGGTGAAAAACTGTTTTTT. Protein: CASTLGPGAFGEKLFF. The chain has TRBV5-1 and TRBJ1-4; D is possibly TRBD1 (6 bases). The germline V gene encodes CDR1 SGHRS and CDR2 YFSETQ. The V gene lost 6 bases and the J gene lost 7 bases, with 22 bases spanning the gap. CDR3 size: 16 residues.

This rearrangement joins TRBV4-1 to TRBJ1-6; no clear D. V was trimmed by 3 bases and J by 8 bases, leaving 23 bases between them. The CDR3 totals 18 residues. Germline values: CDR1 MGHRA, CDR2 YSYEKL. CDR3 region: CASSHRPASLRRDSPLHF. In DNA form, the CDR3 reads TGCGCCAGCAGCCACCGCCCCGCGTCCCTCCGACGGGATTCACCCCTCCACTTT.

This clone showed up just a few times. The chain couples TRBV6-1 to TRBJ1-1; the D is unclear. CDR3 length: 14 amino acids. Germline V gene sequence: CDR1 MNHNS, CDR2 SASEGT. V shed 1 base and J shed 1 base, with 7 bases lying between them. The chain's CDR3 is CASSEDRRNTEAFF. The DNA for the CDR3 is TGTGCCAGCAGTGAAGATCGCAGGAACACTGAAGCTTTCTTT.

This clone appeared a single time. The chain combines TRBV18 with TRBJ1-5; TRBD1 agrees at 8 bases. Germline assignment: CDR1 KGHSH and CDR2 LQKENI. The J segment lost 2 bases and the V segment lost 6 bases, leaving 0 bases of the junction unmatched. This CDR3 is built from 13 residues. In nucleotides, the CDR3 is TGTGCCAGCTCGGGACAGGGCAATCAGCCCCAGCATTTT. Translated: CASSGQGNQPQHF.

This clone was seen ten or more times. The chain links TRBV10-2 to TRBJ1-5, with 7 nucleotides matching TRBD1. The CDR3 is made up of 12 amino acids. Losses at the gene ends were 6 bases for V and 4 bases for J; bases not matched to a gene: 0. CDR1 is WSHSY and CDR2 is SAAADI in the germline V gene. The CDR3 DNA follows: TGCGCCAGCAGGGACAGGAATCAGCCCCAGCATTTT. Its protein is CASRDRNQPQHF.

The rearrangement joins TRBV2 to TRBJ2-1, with 7 nucleotides matching TRBD2. CDR3 length: 14 amino acids. Trimming at V came to 7 bases and at J to 1 base, leaving 4 bases not matched to a gene. Looked up from germline, CDR1 is SNHLY and CDR2 is FYNNEI. The CDR3 coding sequence is TGTGCCAGCAACGGGGGGTCTTCCTACAATGAGCAGTTCTTC. Protein: CASNGGSSYNEQFF.

This clone was counted only a few times. The V and J genes are TRBV28 and TRBJ1-3; tentatively, D is TRBD1 (6 bases). The CDR3 runs to 17 residues. Trimming left V 5 bases short and J 0 bases short, with 17 bases between. CDR1 and CDR2 from the germline V gene are MDHEN and SYDVKM. Here the CDR3 reads CASSPGGDTLSGNTIYF. For the CDR3, the DNA is TGTGCCAGCAGTCCCGGTGGGGACACCCTCTCTGGAAACACCATATATTTT.

This chain links TRBV3-1 (or the pseudogene TRBV3-2) with TRBJ1-5; D is unresolved. CDR3 size: 13 residues. Germline CDR1 LGHDT, CDR2 YNNKEL (reference sequence). V lost 2 bases, J lost 2 bases, and 4 bases lay in between. The CDR3: CASSQLGNQPQHF. In nucleotides, the CDR3 is TGTGCCAGCAGCCAACTTGGCAATCAGCCCCAGCATTTT.

J is TRBJ1-1 and V is TRBV1. TRBV1 is marked as a pseudogene. The CDR3 covers 16 residues. CDR3 DNA: TGCACCAGCAGCCAAGGTCGGTCCACTACGAACACTGAAGCTTTCTTT. The encoded protein is CTSSQGRSTTNTEAFF.

The chain links TRBV6-5 to TRBJ1-5; a weak D match, TRBD1 (5 bases). The CDR3 consists of 13 residues. Germline lookup yields CDR1 MNHEY and CDR2 SVGAGI. The V gene lost 5 bases and the J gene lost 5 bases, with 10 bases spanning the gap. CDR3 nucleotide sequence: TGTGCCAGCAGTCGGACATCTTATCAGCCCCAGCATTTT. Residues: CASSRTSYQPQHF.